The source of this TCR beta chain is a study of blood T cell repertoires in COVID-19 (TCRdb year 2020). For the study in its entirety: The collaborator samples originated in the United States, Italy and Spain and spanned the acute and convalescent phases of COVID-19. The prospective study material was composed of cDNA or gDNA derived from T cells, B-cell-depleted T cells, or PBMCs. Subjects who had been exposed to COVID-19, were actively infected with it, or had recovered from it provided the deeply sampled blood TCRbeta repertoires that made up the dataset. The repertoires were made available in a free public database intended to serve as a resource for research on the immune response to SARS-CoV-2. The samples were drawn from the first 160 participants of the ongoing ImmuneRACE study and from some 1,300 subjects provided by 6 global collaborators. Nearly every sample came with metadata listing a de-identified subject ID, COVID-19 status, age in years and sex. Where HLA class I and class II types were available, the types were taken from metadata supplied by the sample provider, not from assay-based typing. General findings and caveats noted by the study authors: Clinical and demographic metadata were provided uncurated, with the amount varying by source and participant.

The CDR3 goes from the cysteine to the phenylalanine over 15 residues. This entry keeps only the CDR3 DNA: 45 bases, framed from base 1. A distance of 15 bases separates the germline ends of V and J, which lose 1 base and 6 bases respectively. The germline V gene sets CDR1 to SGHVS and CDR2 to FQNEAQ. As for this clone: Its antigen remains undetermined. No base quality information exists; no much larger clone differs at one position.

Each collaborating institution followed its own protocols to collect whole blood in K2EDTA tubes. For TCRbeta analysis, collaborator samples were shipped as frozen whole blood, as isolated PBMCs, or as DNA extracted from either sample type. The immunoSEQ Assay, a bias-controlled multiplex PCR, was used to amplify TCRbeta CDR3 regions from genomic DNA. The study's own analysis went as follows. Within the assay, amplification of reference gene primers was used to estimate how many nucleated cells each sample contained. Sequence reads were collapsed and filtered to measure the absolute abundance of every unique TCRbeta CDR3 rearrangement. Productive Simpson clonality was computed per sample as the square root of Simpson's diversity index over productive rearrangements. TCRdb limited this immuneACCESS table to in-frame rearrangements with V and J called. A share of clones is missing; checked studies link under half to unresolved V genes, and the rest is unexplained. V and J calls and clone size come straight from that table; D and trimming were deduced from the DNA. The sample table shows more than 150,000 clones, and approximately 85% are seen once. Approximately 9.4% of the sample is in the top ten clones.

The chain uses TRBV7-8 and TRBJ1-2; confidence is insufficient to name the D gene. This TCR derives from a woman of 80 years or more with acute or convalescent COVID-19. Sample: peripheral blood. DNA sequence: TGTGCCAGCAGCTTAGTCCAGACATTCTGGGATGGCTACACCTTC. Its amino acids are CASSLVQTFWDGYTF.